The clone carrying this T cell receptor beta chain was recorded a few times. The antigen is unknown. This sample is part of a study of T-cell memory formation after mild COVID-19. For the study at large: TCR clusters largely stayed donor specific.

Study results and caveats: Clones contracting across day 15 to 85 had a balanced CD4/CD8 profile; later expanding clones leaned CD4+. Detection of some responders pre-infection suggested pre-existing cross-reactive memory T cells participated.

From the 5' RACE reads, TCRdb called clonotypes with MiXCR, one entry per CDR3 protein. The sample shows approximately 250,000 distinct CDR3 sequences, about a sixth of them seen only once. The TCR was taken from a man younger than 35 who had mild COVID-19 (a few samples of this study predate the infection). Cell type and time point are not known. The specimen was PBMCs or a T cell subset sorted from them (not recorded which).

CDR3 loop: CASSVGANSNQPQHF. The CDR3 nucleotides are TGTGCCAGCAGCGTAGGAGCAAATAGCAATCAGCCCCAGCATTTT. The V gene is TRBV9, the J gene TRBJ1-5; D is unresolved. CDR3 size: 15 residues. Looked up from germline, CDR1 is SGDLS and CDR2 is YYNGEE. The germline V and J ends were trimmed by 0 bases and 0 bases, with 7 bases remaining between them.